Following are 20 T cell receptor beta chains from one sample sequenced in a study of T cells in Graves' hyperthyroidism and ophthalmopathy. Using RNA transcripts as the source, TCR beta CDR3 regions were amplified. The HTBI primer set served for first-round RT-PCR of the TCR CDR3. TCRdb redid the calling of the multiplex PCR reads with MiXCR, one entry per CDR3 protein. The table lists 300,000 to 450,000 distinct CDR3 sequences, approximately 15% of them singletons. The sample consisted of blood. These receptors originate from an older woman with Graves' hyperthyroidism.

This clonotype was seen ten or more times. The chain links TRBV12-3 or TRBV12-4 to TRBJ2-3; 7 bases align to TRBD2. J gave up 3 bases and V 4 bases, and 13 bases lay outside the gene matches. This CDR3 is 17 amino acids long. CDR3 sequence reads: CASSSYPRLAGTDTQYF. The CDR3 DNA reads as TGTGCCAGCAGTTCCTACCCCCGACTAGCCGGAACAGATACGCAGTATTTT.

The CDR3 is CASSSLPNTGELFF. The CDR3 DNA follows: TGTGCCAGCAGCTCCCTTCCTAACACCGGGGAGCTGTTTTTT. The rearrangement uses TRBV11-2 and TRBJ2-2; D is unclear. Germline V gene sequence: CDR1 SGHAT, CDR2 FQNNGV. CDR3 length equals 14 residues. The V and J ends lost 4 bases and 2 bases respectively, with 8 bases between them.

This clonotype was counted between two and nine times. The rearrangement links TRBV20-1 to TRBJ1-6, with a weak D call TRBD1 (6 bases). Germline V CDR1 and CDR2: DFQATT, SNEGSKA (reference sequence). The CDR3 runs 15 residues. Trimming stripped 6 bases from V and 0 bases from J, with 12 bases between. The CDR3 DNA follows: TGCAGTGCCATACAGGGAAGCTCCTATAATTCACCCCTCCACTTT. This encodes CSAIQGSSYNSPLHF.

The table lists this clonotype with many counts. V and J are TRBV20-1 and TRBJ2-1, with 14 bases matching TRBD2. This CDR3 is built from 15 residues. Trimming removed 4 bases from V and 8 bases from J; junction bases left unmatched: 7. CDR1 and CDR2 (germline): DFQATT, SNEGSKA (reference sequence). The CDR3 loop is CSAITGLAGVDEQFF. The CDR3 region has the DNA TGCAGTGCTATAACGGGACTAGCGGGAGTTGATGAGCAGTTCTTC.

The sample holds many counts of this clonotype. The CDR3 loop reads CATSDSNGGGTQYF. DNA for the CDR3: TGTGCCACCAGTGATAGCAACGGAGGGGGGACCCAGTACTTC. J is TRBJ2-5 and V is TRBV24-1; D might be TRBD1 or TRBD2, each matching 6 bases. The CDR3 is made up of 14 amino acids. V was pared by 3 bases and J by 7 bases, with 14 bases between. The germline gives CDR1 KGHDR, CDR2 SFDVKD.

This rearrangement joins TRBV5-1 to TRBJ1-1; TRBD1 matches 8 bases. This CDR3 has 14 amino acids. The germline gives CDR1 SGHRS, CDR2 YFSETQ. After removal of 0 bases from V and 4 bases from J, the junction contained 2 bases not matched to a gene. The CDR3 is CASSLETGATEAFF. The CDR3 coding sequence is TGCGCCAGCAGCTTGGAGACAGGGGCCACTGAAGCTTTCTTT.

This clonotype was seen at least ten times. The chain couples TRBV20-1 to TRBJ2-3; 10 positions match TRBD2. The CDR3 consists of 16 residues. Germline CDR1 is DFQATT and CDR2 is SNEGSKA (reference sequence). J was trimmed by 2 bases and V by 2 bases; bases with no gene match: 7. Here the CDR3 DNA reads TGCAGTGCTAGACCTTTACTAGCGGGGATCACAGATACGCAGTATTTT. Amino acids: CSARPLLAGITDTQYF.

The chain recombines TRBV6-5 with TRBJ2-7; D not resolved. The V end was cut by 0 bases, the J end by 5 bases, with 8 bases between. The CDR3 is 13 residues long. CDR1 and CDR2 from the germline V gene are MNHEY and SVGAGI. DNA for the CDR3: TGTGCCAGCAGTTACTCGAGCCCCCACGAGCAGTACTTC. Its protein product is CASSYSSPHEQYF.

This clonotype occurred many times. The chain is built from TRBV20-1 and TRBJ2-3; no definite D call. V was clipped by 6 bases and J by 1 base, with 11 bases between them. CDR3 size: 13 residues. CDR1 is DFQATT, CDR2 SNEGSKA, per germline (reference sequence). The CDR3 nucleotides read TGCAGTGCACAGTCCTACCGCACAGATACGCAGTATTTT. It translates to CSAQSYRTDTQYF.

This chain uses TRBV4-1 with TRBJ2-5; 7 bases are a match to TRBD1. CDR1 MGHRA and CDR2 YSYEKL come from the germline V gene. V trimming: 0 bases; J trimming: 3 bases; junction bases outside the gene matches: 4. This CDR3 contains 15 residues. The CDR3 here is CASSQEDREEETQYF. The CDR3 DNA reads as TGCGCCAGCAGCCAAGAAGACAGGGAAGAAGAGACCCAGTACTTC.

The rearrangement links TRBV27 to TRBJ2-3; D gene unclear. The CDR3 sequence is 13 residues long. CDR1 is MNHEY, CDR2 SMNVEV, per germline (reference sequence). Trimming stripped 0 bases from V and 4 bases from J, with 5 bases between. The CDR3 DNA sequence: TGTGCCAGCAGTTTATCCGACTCAGATACGCAGTATTTT. This gives the protein CASSLSDSDTQYF.

The chain links TRBV20-1 to TRBJ1-1; TRBD1 is a possible D gene (5 bases). This CDR3 has 13 residues. The ends were cut back, 3 bases at V and 5 bases at J, with 13 bases in the middle. CDR1 and CDR2 (germline): DFQATT, SNEGSKA (reference sequence). CDR3 in amino acids: CSASRGRGTEAFF. The DNA for the CDR3 is TGCAGTGCTAGTCGCGGGAGGGGAACTGAAGCTTTCTTT.

This clonotype has a count of ten or more. The CDR3 region is CASSQLQGTGNTIYF. As DNA, the CDR3 is TGCGCCAGCAGCCAACTCCAGGGCACCGGAAACACCATATATTTT. The chain uses TRBV4-1 and TRBJ1-3; TRBD1 is a possible D gene (5 bases). V was cut by 2 bases and J by 4 bases, with 12 bases left in between. This CDR3 is built from 15 residues. The germline gives CDR1 MGHRA, CDR2 YSYEKL.

This clonotype was recorded at least ten times. The chain is built from TRBV7-3 and TRBJ2-5, with 13 bases that match TRBD2. The junction had 6 bases not matched to a gene; V was cut back by 4 bases and J by 1 base. The CDR3 length is 17 residues. From germline, CDR1 is SGHTA and CDR2 FQGTGA. CDR3 sequence (DNA): TGTGCCAGCAGCTCGGGACTAGCGGGACCTATCCAAGAGACCCAGTACTTC. This gives the protein CASSSGLAGPIQETQYF.

The J gene is TRBJ1-2, the V gene TRBV12-3 or TRBV12-4, with D maybe TRBD1 (5 bases). The V and J ends lost 3 bases and 4 bases respectively, with 12 bases between them. This CDR3 is 14 amino acids long. In nucleotides, the CDR3 is TGTGCCAGCAGTTTTTATCGGGGGTCCTATGGCTACACCTTC. Residues: CASSFYRGSYGYTF.

This clonotype has ten or more counts. The chain joins TRBV3-1 to TRBJ2-1; 7 nucleotides line up with TRBD2. V dropped 1 base and J dropped 8; count of bases not matched to a gene: 8. Germline V gene sequence: CDR1 LGHDT, CDR2 YNNKEL (reference sequence). The CDR3 contains 15 residues. CDR3 nucleotides: TGTGCCAGCAGCCAAGGGACTAGGGCCAGCCATGAGCAGTTCTTC. Translation gives CASSQGTRASHEQFF.

The rearrangement links TRBV7-2 to TRBJ2-2; TRBD1 aligns across 7 bases. CDR3 length: 20 amino acids. Trimming removed 2 bases from V and 5 bases from J; junction bases left unmatched: 20. Germline CDR1 reads SGHTA; CDR2 reads FQGNSA. CDR3 DNA sequence: TGTGCCAGCAGCTTATTTGGTCAGGGGGATCCCGCCGTCCGGACCGGGGAGCTGTTTTTT. Translated: CASSLFGQGDPAVRTGELFF. Looking up the rest from reference TRBV7-2 and TRBJ2-2 gives the full variable domain: GAGVSQSPSNKVTEKGKDVELRCDPISGHTALYWYRQSLGQGLEFLIYFQGNSAPDKSGLPSDRFSAERTGGSVSTLTIQRTQQEDSAVYLCASSLFGQGDPAVRTGELFFGEGSRLTVL.

The gene calls are TRBV4-1 and TRBJ1-6; TRBD1 agrees at 8 bases. The V segment lost 1 base and the J segment 10 bases; nucleotides outside the gene matches: 3. Germline V lookup: CDR1 MGHRA, CDR2 YSYEKL. The CDR3 sequence is 14 residues long. CDR3 sequence reads: CASSQGQGRSPLHF. The CDR3 DNA is TGCGCCAGCAGCCAAGGACAGGGGAGATCACCCCTCCACTTT.

This CDR3 reads CASSLGLAASSYEQYF. CDR3 DNA sequence: TGTGCCAGCAGCTTGGGACTAGCGGCAAGCTCCTACGAGCAGTACTTC. V is TRBV7-9 and J is TRBJ2-7; 11 nucleotides match TRBD2. The CDR3 consists of 16 residues. V lost 3 bases, J lost 0 bases, and 4 bases stayed unmatched. Germline CDR1 and CDR2: SEHNR and FQNEAQ (reference sequence).

As for this clonotype: This clone may be a read error of a much larger clone one base away. The chain uses TRBV6-2 or TRBV6-3 and TRBJ1-1; D is undetermined. The CDR3 is 13 residues long. Germline lookup yields CDR1 MNHEY and CDR2 SVGEGT. Trimming took 5 bases from V and 4 from J, leaving 11 bases between them. This CDR3 reads CASSRRRITEAFF. Written as DNA, the CDR3 is TGTGCCAGCAGTAGACGTAGGATCACTGAAGCTTTCTTT.